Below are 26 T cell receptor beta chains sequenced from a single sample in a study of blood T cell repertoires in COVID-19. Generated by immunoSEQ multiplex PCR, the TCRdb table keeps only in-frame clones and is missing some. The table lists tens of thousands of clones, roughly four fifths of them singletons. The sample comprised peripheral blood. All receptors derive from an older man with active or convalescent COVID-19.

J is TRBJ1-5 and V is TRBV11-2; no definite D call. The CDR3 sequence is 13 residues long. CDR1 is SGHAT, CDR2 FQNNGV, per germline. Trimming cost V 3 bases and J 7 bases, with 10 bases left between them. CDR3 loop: CASSLGDRQPQHF. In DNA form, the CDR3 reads TGTGCCAGCAGCTTGGGAGATCGGCAGCCCCAGCATTTT. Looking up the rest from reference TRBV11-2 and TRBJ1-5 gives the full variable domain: EAGVAQSPRYKIIEKRQSVAFWCNPISGHATLYWYQQILGQGPKLLIQFQNNGVVDDSQLPKDRFSAERLKGVDSTLKIQPAKLEDSAVYLCASSLGDRQPQHFGDGTRLSIL.

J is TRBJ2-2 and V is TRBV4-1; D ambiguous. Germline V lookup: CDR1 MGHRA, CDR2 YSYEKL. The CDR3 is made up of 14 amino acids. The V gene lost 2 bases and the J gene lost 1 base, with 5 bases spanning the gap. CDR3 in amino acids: CASSQRENTGELFF. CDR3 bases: TGCGCCAGCAGCCAACGAGAGAACACCGGGGAGCTGTTTTTT.

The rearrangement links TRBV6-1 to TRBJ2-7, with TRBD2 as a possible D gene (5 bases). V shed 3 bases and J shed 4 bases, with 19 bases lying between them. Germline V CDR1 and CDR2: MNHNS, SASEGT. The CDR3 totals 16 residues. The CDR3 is CASSDLSGGGVYEQYF. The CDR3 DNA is TGTGCCAGCAGTGACCTATCAGGAGGCGGAGTATACGAGCAGTACTTC.

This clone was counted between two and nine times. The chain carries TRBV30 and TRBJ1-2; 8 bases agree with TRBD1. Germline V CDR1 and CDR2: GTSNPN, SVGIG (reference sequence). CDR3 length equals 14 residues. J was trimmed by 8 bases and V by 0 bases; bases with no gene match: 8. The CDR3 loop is CAWSVYQGARGYTF. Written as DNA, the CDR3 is TGTGCCTGGAGTGTATACCAGGGGGCGCGGGGCTACACCTTC.

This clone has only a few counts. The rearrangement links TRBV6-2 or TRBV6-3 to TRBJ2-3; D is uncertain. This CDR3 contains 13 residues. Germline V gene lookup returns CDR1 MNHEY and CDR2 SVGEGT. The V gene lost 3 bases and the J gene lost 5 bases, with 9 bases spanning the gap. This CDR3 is CASSYWHRDTQYF. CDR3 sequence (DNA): TGTGCCAGCAGTTATTGGCACCGAGATACGCAGTATTTT.

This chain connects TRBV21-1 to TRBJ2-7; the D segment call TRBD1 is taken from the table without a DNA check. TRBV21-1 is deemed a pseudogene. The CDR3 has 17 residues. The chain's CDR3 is CASSTYTGGESSYEQYF. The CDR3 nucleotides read TGTGCCAGCAGCACCTACACAGGGGGCGAATCCTCCTACGAGCAGTACTTC.

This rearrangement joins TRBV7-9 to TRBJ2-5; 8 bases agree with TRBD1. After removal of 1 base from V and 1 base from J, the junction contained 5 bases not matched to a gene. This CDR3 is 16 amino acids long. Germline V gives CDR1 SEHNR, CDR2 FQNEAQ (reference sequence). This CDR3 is CASSLGQGNGQETQYF. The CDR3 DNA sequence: TGTGCCAGCAGCTTAGGACAGGGGAACGGCCAAGAGACCCAGTACTTC.

CDR3 nucleotide sequence: TGTGCCAGCAGCTCAGGGACAGGGGGATTCTATGGCTACACCTTC. This translates into CASSSGTGGFYGYTF. The V call is TRBV5-4, the J call TRBJ1-2; 11 bases are a match to TRBD1. Germline CDR1 SGHNT, CDR2 YYREEE (reference sequence). CDR3 length equals 15 residues. V was pared by 3 bases and J by 4 bases, with 5 bases of the junction left unmatched.

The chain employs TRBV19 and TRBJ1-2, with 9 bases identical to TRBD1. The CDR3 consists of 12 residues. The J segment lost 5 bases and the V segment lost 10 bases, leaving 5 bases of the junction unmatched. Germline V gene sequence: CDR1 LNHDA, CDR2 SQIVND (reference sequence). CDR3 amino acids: CATTGTGYGYTF. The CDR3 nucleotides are TGTGCCACCACCGGGACAGGGTATGGCTACACCTTC.

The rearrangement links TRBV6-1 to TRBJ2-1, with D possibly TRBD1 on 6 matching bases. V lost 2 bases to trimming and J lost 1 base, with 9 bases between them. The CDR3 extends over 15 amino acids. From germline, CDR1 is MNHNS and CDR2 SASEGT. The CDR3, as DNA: TGTGCCAGCAGTGAAATGAGGGGGTCCTACAATGAGCAGTTCTTC. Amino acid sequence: CASSEMRGSYNEQFF.

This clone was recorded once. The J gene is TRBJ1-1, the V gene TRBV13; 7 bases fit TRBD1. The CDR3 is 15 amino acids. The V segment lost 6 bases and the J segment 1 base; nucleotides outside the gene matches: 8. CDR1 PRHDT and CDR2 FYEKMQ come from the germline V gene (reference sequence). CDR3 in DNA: TGTGCCAGCAGATACAGGGGAGGAACGAACACTGAAGCTTTCTTT. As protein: CASRYRGGTNTEAFF.

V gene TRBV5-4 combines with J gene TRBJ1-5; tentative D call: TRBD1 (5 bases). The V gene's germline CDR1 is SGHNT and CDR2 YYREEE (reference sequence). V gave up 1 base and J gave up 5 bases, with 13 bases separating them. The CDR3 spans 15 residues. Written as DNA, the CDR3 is TGTGCCAGCAGCTTGTTTGGGGCTGAGGATCAGCCCCAGCATTTT. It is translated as CASSLFGAEDQPQHF. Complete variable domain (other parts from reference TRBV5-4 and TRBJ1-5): ETGVTQSPTHLIKTRGQQVTLRCSSQSGHNTVSWYQQALGQGPQFIFQYYREEENGRGNFPPRFSGLQFPNYSSELNVNALELDDSALYLCASSLFGAEDQPQHFGDGTRLSIL.

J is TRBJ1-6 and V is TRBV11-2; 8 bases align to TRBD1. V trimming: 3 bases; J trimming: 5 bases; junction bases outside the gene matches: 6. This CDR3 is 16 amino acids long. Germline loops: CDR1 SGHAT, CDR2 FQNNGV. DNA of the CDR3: TGTGCCAGCAGCTTTCAGGGGGCACAGAATAATTCACCCCTCCACTTT. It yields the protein CASSFQGAQNNSPLHF.

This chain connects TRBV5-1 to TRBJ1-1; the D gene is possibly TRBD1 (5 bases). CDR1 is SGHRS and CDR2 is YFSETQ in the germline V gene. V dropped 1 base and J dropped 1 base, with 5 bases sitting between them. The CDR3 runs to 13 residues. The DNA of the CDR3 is TGCGCCAGCAGCTTGAGGGGGAACACTGAAGCTTTCTTT. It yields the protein CASSLRGNTEAFF.

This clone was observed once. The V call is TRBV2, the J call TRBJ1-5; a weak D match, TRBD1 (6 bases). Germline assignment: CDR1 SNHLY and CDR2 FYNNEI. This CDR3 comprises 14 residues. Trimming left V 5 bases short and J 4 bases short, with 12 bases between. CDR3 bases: TGTGCCAGCAGTACACAGGGCTTGAATCAGCCCCAGCATTTT. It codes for CASSTQGLNQPQHF.

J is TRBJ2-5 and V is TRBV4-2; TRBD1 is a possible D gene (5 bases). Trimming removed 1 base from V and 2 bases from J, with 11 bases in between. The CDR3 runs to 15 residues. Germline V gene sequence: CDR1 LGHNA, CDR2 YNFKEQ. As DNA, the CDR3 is TGTGCCAGCAGCCAAGTTTCCAGGGTACAAGAGACCCAGTACTTC. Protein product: CASSQVSRVQETQYF.

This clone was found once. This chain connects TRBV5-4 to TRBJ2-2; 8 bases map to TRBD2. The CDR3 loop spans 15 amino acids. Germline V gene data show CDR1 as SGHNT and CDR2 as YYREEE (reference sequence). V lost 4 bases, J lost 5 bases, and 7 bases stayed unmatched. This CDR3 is CASSPEASGTGELFF. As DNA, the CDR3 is TGTGCCAGCAGCCCAGAGGCTAGCGGGACCGGGGAGCTGTTTTTT.

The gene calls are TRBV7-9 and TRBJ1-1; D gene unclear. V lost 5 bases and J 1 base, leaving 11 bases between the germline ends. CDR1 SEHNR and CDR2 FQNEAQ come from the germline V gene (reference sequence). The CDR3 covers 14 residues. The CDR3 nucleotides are TGTGCCAGCAGCACACAAACAGCGAACACTGAAGCTTTCTTT. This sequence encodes CASSTQTANTEAFF.

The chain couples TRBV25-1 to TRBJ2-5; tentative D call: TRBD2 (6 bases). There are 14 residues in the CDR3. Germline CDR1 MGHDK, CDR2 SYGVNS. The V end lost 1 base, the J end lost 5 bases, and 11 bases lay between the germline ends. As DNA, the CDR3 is TGTGCCAGCAGTGAATCGGGGGTAGGGGAGACCCAGTACTTC. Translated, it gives CASSESGVGETQYF.

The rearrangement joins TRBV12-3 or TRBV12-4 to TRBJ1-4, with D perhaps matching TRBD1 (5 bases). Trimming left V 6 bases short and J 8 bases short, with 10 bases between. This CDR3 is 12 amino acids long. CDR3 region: CASSRRTEKLFF. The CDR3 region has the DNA TGTGCCAGCAGCCGACGGACAGAAAAACTGTTTTTT.

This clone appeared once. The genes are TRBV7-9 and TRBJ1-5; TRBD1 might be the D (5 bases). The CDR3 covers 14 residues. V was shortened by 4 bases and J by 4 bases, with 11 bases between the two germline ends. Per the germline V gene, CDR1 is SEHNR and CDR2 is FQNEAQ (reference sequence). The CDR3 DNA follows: TGTGCCAGCAGCTCCCAGGGAGGGAATCAGCCCCAGCATTTT. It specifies CASSSQGGNQPQHF. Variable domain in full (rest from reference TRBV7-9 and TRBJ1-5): DTGVSQNPRHKITKRGQNVTFRCDPISEHNRLYWYRQTLGQGPEFLTYFQNEAQLEKSRLLSDRFSAERPKGSFSTLEIQRTEQGDSAMYLCASSSQGGNQPQHFGDGTRLSIL.

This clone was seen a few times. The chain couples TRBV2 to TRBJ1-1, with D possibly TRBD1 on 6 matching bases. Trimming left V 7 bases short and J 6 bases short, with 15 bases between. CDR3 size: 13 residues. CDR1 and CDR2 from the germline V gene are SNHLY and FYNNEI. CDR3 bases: TGTGCCAGCAACAGGGATGGAAGCTCTGAAGCTTTCTTT. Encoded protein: CASNRDGSSEAFF.

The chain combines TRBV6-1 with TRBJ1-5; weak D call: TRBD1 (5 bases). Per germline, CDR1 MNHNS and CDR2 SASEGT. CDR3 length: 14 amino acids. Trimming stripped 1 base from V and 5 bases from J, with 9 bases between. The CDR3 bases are TGTGCCAGCAGTGAAGGACAGACCTATCAGCCCCAGCATTTT. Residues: CASSEGQTYQPQHF.

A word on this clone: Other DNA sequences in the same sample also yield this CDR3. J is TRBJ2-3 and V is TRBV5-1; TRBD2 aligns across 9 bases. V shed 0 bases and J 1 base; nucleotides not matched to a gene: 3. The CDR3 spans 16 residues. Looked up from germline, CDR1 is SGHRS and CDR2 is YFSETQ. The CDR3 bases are TGCGCCAGCAGCTTGGCCGCTAGCGGGGGCACAGATACGCAGTATTTT. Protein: CASSLAASGGTDTQYF. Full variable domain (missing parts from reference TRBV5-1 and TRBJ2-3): KAGVTQTPRYLIKTRGQQVTLSCSPISGHRSVSWYQQTPGQGLQFLFEYFSETQRNKGNFPGRFSGRQFSNSRSEMNVSTLELGDSALYLCASSLAASGGTDTQYFGPGTRLTVL.

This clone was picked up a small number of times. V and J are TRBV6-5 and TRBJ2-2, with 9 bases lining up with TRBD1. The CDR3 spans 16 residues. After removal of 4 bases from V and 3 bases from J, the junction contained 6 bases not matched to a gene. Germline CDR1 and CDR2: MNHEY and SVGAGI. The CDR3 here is CASSSPGQGDTGELFF. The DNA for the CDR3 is TGTGCCAGCAGTTCTCCGGGACAGGGTGACACCGGGGAGCTGTTTTTT.

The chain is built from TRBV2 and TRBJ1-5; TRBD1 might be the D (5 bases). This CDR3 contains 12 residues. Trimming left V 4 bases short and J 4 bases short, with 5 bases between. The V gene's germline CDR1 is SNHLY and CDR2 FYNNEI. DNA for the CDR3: TGTGCCAGCAGTGCAGGGAATCAGCCCCAGCATTTT. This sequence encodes CASSAGNQPQHF.